One T cell receptor beta chain is described in this entry. No cognate antigen has been identified for it. No base qualities exist here, and no much larger clone lies one base off it. This specimen comes from a study of post-analysis software for immune sequencing data (dated by TCRdb to the mid-2010s). The study in broad terms: Relapsing-remitting, secondary progressive and progressive-relapsing multiple sclerosis were recorded as disease courses, and subtype annotation was lacking for some patients. Patient repertoires were compared against roughly 12 previously published healthy control repertoires from donors aged roughly 6 to 28 years. A subset of samples was prepared in parallel using single-end sample barcoding, then pooled and co-amplified after Illumina adapter ligation. Broad study findings and their caveats: Significantly higher frequencies in patients than in controls were found for about five TRBV segments, including TRBV5-6, TRBV5-1 and TRBV20-1. The multiple sclerosis patient group was slightly younger than the control group. Normalized Chao1 diversity was significantly lower in multiple sclerosis patients than controls, suggesting substantial peripheral T-cell clonal expansion. Direct clustering with F measure revealed strong co-clustering of samples prepared in the same batch, which led to a batch-effect correction.

To demonstrate the VDJtools post-analysis software, the study profiled TCR beta repertoires from the peripheral blood of about a dozen young patients with multiple sclerosis. Multiple sclerosis patients were children and adolescents aged roughly 6 to 15 years. CDR1 is given as MNHNY and CDR2 as SVGAGI, both from the germline V gene (reference sequence). From the cysteine through the phenylalanine, the CDR3 covers 16 amino acids. The sequence is cut down to CDR3 DNA, 48 bases in frame from base 1. V trim: 4 bases; J trim: 5 bases; unmatched bases: 10. Library method: PCR. The sample was run on an Illumina HiSeq 2500. Unique molecular identifiers were incorporated into TCR beta cDNA libraries to reduce PCR and sequencing biases. Approximately 500,000 cDNA molecules were obtained per 1 to 10 million input T cells, so each molecule approximated one T cell. The patient libraries were prepared and sequenced using the same protocol as the earlier healthy control dataset. Samples belonging to the same batch were prepared together, multiplexed and sequenced on a shared HiSeq lane. Per the source publication's procedure: MIGEC was used to process the raw barcoded reads, and molecular identifier groups with only a single read were discarded before consensus assembly and CDR3 extraction. VDJtools was used for post-analysis of the clonotype tables, and diversity was normalized by down-sampling every dataset to the size of the smallest sample. In repertoire overlap clustering, CDR3 amino acid sequences, but not nucleotide sequences, were matched to correct batch-related cross-sample contamination. The public reads were reanalyzed by TCRdb: fastp trimming at Q25, MiXCR alignment, in-frame beta chains only. Each record represents a unique CDR3 protein, reported with the most common genes and DNA among its rows. The V and J calls reflect TCRdb's pipeline rather than the authors' work. Here the sample has around 400,000 distinct CDR3 sequences; more than 30% occur a single time. 7.6% of the sample comes from the top ten.

The clonotype originates from a girl aged 2 to 9 with multiple sclerosis. The chain employs TRBV6-6 and TRBJ2-7, with 11 central nucleotides matching TRBD2. Sequencing was performed on blood. The CDR3 loop reads CASSFSPPLAGDEQYF. The sequence in DNA is TGTGCCAGCAGTTTCTCACCCCCACTAGCGGGAGACGAGCAGTACTTC.